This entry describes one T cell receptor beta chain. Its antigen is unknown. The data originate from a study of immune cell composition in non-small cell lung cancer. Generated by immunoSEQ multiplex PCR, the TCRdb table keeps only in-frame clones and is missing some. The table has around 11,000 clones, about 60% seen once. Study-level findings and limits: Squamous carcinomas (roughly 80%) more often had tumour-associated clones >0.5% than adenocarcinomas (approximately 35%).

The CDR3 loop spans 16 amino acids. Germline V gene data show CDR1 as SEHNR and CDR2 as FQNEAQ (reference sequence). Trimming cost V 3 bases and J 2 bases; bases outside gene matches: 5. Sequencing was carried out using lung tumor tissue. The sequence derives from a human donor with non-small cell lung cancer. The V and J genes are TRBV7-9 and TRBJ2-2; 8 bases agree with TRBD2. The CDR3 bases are TGTGCCAGCAGCTTCCCACTAGCGGATAACACCGGGGAGCTGTTTTTT. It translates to CASSFPLADNTGELFF. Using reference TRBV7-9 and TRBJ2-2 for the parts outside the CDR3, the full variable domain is DTGVSQNPRHKITKRGQNVTFRCDPISEHNRLYWYRQTLGQGPEFLTYFQNEAQLEKSRLLSDRFSAERPKGSFSTLEIQRTEQGDSAMYLCASSFPLADNTGELFFGEGSRLTVL.